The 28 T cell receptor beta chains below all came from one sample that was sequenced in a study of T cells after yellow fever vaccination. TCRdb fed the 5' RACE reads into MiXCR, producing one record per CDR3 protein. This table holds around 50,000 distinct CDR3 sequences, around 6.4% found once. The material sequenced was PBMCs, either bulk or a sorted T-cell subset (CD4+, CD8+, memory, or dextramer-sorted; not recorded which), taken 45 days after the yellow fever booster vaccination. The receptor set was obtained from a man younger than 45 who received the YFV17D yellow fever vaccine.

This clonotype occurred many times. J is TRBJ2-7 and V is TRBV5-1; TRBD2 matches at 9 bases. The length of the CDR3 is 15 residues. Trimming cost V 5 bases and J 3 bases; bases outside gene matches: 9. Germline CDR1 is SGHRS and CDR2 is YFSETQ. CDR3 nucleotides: TGCGCCAGCAGATCGATTAGCGGGAGTTTCTACGAGCAGTACTTC. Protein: CASRSISGSFYEQYF.

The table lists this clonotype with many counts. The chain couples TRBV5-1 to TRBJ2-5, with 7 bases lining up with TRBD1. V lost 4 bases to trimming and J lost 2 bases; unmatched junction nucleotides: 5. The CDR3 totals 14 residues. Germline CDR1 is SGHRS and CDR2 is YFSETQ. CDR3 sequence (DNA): TGCGCCAGCAGCAAAGGGACAGCACAAGAGACCCAGTACTTC. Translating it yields CASSKGTAQETQYF.

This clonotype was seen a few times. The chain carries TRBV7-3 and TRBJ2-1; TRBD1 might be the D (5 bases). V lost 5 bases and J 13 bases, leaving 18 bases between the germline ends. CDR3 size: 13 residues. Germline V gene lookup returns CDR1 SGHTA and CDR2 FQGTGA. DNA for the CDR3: TGTGCCAGCAGCCCATCCCAGGGCGAAAGTCAGTTCTTC. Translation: CASSPSQGESQFF.

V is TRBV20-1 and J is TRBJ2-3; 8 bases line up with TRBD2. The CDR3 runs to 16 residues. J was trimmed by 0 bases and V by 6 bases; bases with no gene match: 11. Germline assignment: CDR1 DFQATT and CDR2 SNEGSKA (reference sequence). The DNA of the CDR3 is TGCAGTGCCACTACCGGACTAGCAGGTAGCACAGATACGCAGTATTTT. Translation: CSATTGLAGSTDTQYF.

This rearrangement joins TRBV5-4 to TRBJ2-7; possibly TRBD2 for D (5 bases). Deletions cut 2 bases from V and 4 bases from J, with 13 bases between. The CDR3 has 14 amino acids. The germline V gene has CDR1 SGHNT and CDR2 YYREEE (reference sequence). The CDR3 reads CASSFDYSRYEQYF. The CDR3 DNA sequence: TGTGCCAGCAGCTTCGACTACTCCCGGTACGAGCAGTACTTC.

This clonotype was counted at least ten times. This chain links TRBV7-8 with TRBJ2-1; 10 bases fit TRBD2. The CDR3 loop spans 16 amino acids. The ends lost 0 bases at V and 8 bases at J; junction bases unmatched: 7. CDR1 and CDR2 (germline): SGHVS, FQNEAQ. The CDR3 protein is CASSLAGGLASDEQFF. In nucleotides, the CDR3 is TGTGCCAGCAGCTTAGCTGGGGGACTAGCGAGCGATGAGCAGTTCTTC.

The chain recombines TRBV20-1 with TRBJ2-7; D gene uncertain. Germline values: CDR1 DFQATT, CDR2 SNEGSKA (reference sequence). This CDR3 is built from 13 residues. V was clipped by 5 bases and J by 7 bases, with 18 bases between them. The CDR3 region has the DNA TGCAGTGCTGTACAGAGGTCCACGAGGGAGCAGTACTTC. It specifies CSAVQRSTREQYF.

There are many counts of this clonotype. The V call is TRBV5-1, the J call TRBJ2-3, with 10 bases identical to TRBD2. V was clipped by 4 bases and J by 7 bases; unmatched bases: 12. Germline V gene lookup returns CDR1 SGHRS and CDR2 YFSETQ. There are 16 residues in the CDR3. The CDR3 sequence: CASSAGGATSGYTQYF. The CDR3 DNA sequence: TGCGCCAGCAGCGCGGGGGGTGCGACTAGCGGGTATACGCAGTATTTT.

CDR3 DNA: TGTGCCACCAGCATAGACGGACAAGACGAGCAGTACTTC. Amino acid sequence: CATSIDGQDEQYF. V usage is TRBV15 and J usage is TRBJ2-7; weak D call: TRBD1 (5 bases). There are 13 residues in the CDR3. V lost 4 bases, J lost 5 bases, and 12 bases lay in between. The germline V gene has CDR1 LNHNV and CDR2 YYDKDF (reference sequence).

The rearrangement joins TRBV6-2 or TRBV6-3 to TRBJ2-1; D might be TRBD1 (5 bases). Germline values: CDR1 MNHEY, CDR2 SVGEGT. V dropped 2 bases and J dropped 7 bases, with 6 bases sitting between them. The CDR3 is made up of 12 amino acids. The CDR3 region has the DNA TGTGCCAGCAGTTACCAGGGAAATGAGCAGTTCTTC. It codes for CASSYQGNEQFF.

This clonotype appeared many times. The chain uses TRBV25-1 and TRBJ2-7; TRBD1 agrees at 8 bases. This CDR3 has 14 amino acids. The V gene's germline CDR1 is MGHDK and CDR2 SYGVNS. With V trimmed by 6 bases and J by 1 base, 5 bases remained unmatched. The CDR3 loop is CASRGTGVSYEQYF. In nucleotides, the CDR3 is TGTGCCAGCAGGGGGACAGGTGTATCCTACGAGCAGTACTTC.

CDR3 sequence reads: CASSLFGGNEQFF. The CDR3 nucleotides read TGTGCCAGCTCTCTGTTTGGGGGAAATGAGCAGTTCTTC. This chain links TRBV18 with TRBJ2-1, with D possibly called TRBD1 or TRBD2 (5 bases each). V was shortened by 6 bases and J by 7 bases, with 13 bases between the two germline ends. This CDR3 contains 13 residues. The V gene's germline CDR1 is KGHSH and CDR2 LQKENI.

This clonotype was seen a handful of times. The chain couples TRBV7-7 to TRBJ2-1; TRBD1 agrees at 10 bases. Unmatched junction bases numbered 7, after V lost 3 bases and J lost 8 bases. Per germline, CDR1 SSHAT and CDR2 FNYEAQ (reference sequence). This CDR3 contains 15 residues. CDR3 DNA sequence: TGTGCCAGCAGCTTCGGGACAGGGGAGTCCTATGAGCAGTTCTTC. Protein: CASSFGTGESYEQFF.

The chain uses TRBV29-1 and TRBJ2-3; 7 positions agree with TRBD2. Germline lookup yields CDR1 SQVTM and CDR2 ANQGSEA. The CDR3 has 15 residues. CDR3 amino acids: CGSSGWEGGTDTQYF. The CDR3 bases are TGCGGTTCCTCAGGCTGGGAGGGCGGAACAGATACGCAGTATTTT.

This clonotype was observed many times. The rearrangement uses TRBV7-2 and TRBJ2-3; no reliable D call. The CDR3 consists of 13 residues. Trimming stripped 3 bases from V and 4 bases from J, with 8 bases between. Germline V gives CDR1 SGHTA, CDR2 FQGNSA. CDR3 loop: CASSFRAADTQYF. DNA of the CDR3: TGTGCCAGCAGCTTTAGGGCCGCAGATACGCAGTATTTT.

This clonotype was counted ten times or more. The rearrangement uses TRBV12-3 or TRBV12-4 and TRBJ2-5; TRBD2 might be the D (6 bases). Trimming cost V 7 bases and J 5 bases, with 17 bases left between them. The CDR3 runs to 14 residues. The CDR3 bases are TGTGCCAGCACGGAACGGGAGTTCGGGGAGACCCAGTACTTC. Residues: CASTEREFGETQYF.

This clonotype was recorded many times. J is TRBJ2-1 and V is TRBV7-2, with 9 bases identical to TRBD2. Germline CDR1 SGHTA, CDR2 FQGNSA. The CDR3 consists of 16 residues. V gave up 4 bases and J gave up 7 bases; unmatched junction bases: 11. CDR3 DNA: TGTGCCAGCAGCTCCCGTGGACTAGCGAGAGGGAATGAGCAGTTCTTC. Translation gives CASSSRGLARGNEQFF.

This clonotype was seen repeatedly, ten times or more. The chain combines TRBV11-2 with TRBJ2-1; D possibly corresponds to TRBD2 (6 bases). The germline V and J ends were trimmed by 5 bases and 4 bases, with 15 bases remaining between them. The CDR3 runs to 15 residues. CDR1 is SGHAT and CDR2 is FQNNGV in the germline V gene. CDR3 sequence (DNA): TGTGCCAGCAGCCGTGGAGGGACGCTATACAATGAGCAGTTCTTC. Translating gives CASSRGGTLYNEQFF. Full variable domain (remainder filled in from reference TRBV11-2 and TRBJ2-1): EAGVAQSPRYKIIEKRQSVAFWCNPISGHATLYWYQQILGQGPKLLIQFQNNGVVDDSQLPKDRFSAERLKGVDSTLKIQPAKLEDSAVYLCASSRGGTLYNEQFFGPGTRLTVL.

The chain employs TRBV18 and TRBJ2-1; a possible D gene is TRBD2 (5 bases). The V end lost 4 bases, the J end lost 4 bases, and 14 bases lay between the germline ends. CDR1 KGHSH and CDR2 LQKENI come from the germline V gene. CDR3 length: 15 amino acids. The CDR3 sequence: CASSRGLGVYNEQFF. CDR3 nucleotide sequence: TGTGCCAGCTCACGTGGACTGGGTGTTTACAATGAGCAGTTCTTC.

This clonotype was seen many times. The DNA for the CDR3 is TGTGCCAGCGGTCTTAGCGGACCCCACTACGAGCAGTACTTC. Amino acid sequence: CASGLSGPHYEQYF. V and J are TRBV7-6 and TRBJ2-7; possible D gene TRBD2, 6 bases. CDR1 is SGHVS and CDR2 is FNYEAQ in the germline V gene. Trimming left V 8 bases short and J 3 bases short, with 17 bases between. The CDR3 sequence is 14 residues long.

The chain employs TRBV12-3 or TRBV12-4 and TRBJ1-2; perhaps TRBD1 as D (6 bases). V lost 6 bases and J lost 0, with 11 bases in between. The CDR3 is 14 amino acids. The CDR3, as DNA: TGTGCCAGCAGGGACAGTCAGACTAACTATGGCTACACCTTC. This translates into CASRDSQTNYGYTF.

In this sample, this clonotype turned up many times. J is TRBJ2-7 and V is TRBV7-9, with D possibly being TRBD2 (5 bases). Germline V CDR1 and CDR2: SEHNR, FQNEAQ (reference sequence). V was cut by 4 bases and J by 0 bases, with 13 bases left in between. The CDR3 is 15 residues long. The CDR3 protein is CASSSYGRDSYEQYF. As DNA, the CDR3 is TGTGCCAGCAGCTCTTACGGACGGGACTCCTACGAGCAGTACTTC.

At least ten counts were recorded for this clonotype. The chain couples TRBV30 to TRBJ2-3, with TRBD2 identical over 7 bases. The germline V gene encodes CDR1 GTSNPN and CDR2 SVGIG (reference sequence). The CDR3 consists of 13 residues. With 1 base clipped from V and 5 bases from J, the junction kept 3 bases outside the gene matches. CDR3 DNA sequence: TGTGCCTGGAGTGGGACTAGTCTAGATACGCAGTATTTT. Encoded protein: CAWSGTSLDTQYF.

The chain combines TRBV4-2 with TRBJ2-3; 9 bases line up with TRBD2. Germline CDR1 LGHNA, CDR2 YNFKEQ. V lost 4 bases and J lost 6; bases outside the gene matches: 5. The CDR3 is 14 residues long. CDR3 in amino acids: CASSPGLAADTQYF. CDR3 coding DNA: TGTGCCAGCAGCCCGGGACTAGCTGCGGATACGCAGTATTTT.

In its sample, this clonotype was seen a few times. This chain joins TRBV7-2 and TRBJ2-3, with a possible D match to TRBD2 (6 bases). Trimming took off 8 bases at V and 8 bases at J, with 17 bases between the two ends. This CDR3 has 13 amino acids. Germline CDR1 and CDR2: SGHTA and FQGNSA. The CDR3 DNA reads TGTGCCAGCGCAGACGAGGGACTCAGTACGCAGTATTTT. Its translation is CASADEGLSTQYF.

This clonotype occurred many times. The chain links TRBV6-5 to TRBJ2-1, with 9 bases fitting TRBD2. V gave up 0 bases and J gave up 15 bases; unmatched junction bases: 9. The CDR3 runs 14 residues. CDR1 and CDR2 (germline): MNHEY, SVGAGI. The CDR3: CASSYSGGRALWFF. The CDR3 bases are TGTGCCAGCAGTTACTCAGGCGGGAGGGCCCTCTGGTTCTTC.

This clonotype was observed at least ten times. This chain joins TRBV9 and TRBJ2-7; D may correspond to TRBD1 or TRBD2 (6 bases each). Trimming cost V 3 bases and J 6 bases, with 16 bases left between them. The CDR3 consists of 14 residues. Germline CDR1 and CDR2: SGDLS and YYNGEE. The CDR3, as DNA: TGTGCCAGCAGCGAGGGGGGAGACAGCCGCGAGCAGTACTTC. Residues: CASSEGGDSREQYF.

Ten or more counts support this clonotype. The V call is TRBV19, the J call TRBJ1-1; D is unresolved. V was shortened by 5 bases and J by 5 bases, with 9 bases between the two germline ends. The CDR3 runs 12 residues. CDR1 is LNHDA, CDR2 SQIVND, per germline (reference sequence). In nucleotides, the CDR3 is TGTGCCAGTAGTTCGGGGAGGACTGAAGCTTTCTTT. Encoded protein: CASSSGRTEAFF.